The clone carrying this T cell receptor (beta chain) was recorded a few times. The data are from a study of blood T cells in healthy people across ages. Combining a sample-barcoded 5' primer with a J-beta primer mix, a second PCR ran for roughly 7 to 12 cycles. TCRdb passed the 5' RACE reads through MiXCR, listing each CDR3 protein once. The data contain 1.5 million to 2 million distinct CDR3 sequences, 30% to 35% of them seen just once; the ten biggest clones take up roughly 10%. The CDR3 is made up of 14 amino acids. The trim removed 6 bases at V and 7 bases at J, leaving 11 bases unmatched. Germline V gene sequence: CDR1 DFQATT, CDR2 SNEGSKA (reference sequence).

The sample taken for sequencing was blood. The TCR sequence derives from a woman in her twenties or thirties in good health. The chain couples TRBV20-1 to TRBJ1-4, with 7 bases lining up with TRBD1. The DNA for the CDR3 is TGCAGTGCGACGACAGGGAGATTGAGTGAAAAACTGTTTTTT. Protein: CSATTGRLSEKLFF.